This T cell receptor (beta chain) was recovered during a study of blood T cells in healthy people across ages. Points from the study as a whole: When one million T cells were used, diversity estimates were thought to be underestimates.

This CDR3 is 12 amino acids long. In germline, CDR1 is SNHLY, CDR2 FYNNEI. Between the trimmed V and J ends, which lost 6 bases and 3 bases, there was a span of 9 bases. This clonotype was detected a few times. Antigen specificity is unknown. Sample-barcoded 5' priming and a J-beta primer mix drove a second PCR of roughly 7 to 11 cycles. Any given sample supplied a minimum of 3 million CDR3-containing paired-end reads. TCRdb used MiXCR to reprocess the 5' RACE reads, holding one entry per CDR3 protein. The sample lists hundreds of thousands of distinct CDR3 sequences, roughly 25% occurring once. The same data also went into a second study, on T cells of mothers and their children.

Sequenced: blood. The chain is built from TRBV2 and TRBJ2-7, with a possible D match to TRBD2 (6 bases). The receptor was isolated from a boy younger than 18 in good health. The CDR3 coding sequence is TGTGCCAGCAGGGGACTCCTCTACGAGCAGTACTTC. Its protein is CASRGLLYEQYF.